This section outlines one T cell receptor (beta chain) sequence together with its context. Its cognate antigen is unknown. The entry originates in a study of T cells after yellow fever vaccination. Study outcomes and limitations: At around 95% for CD4 and approximately 88% for CD8, most primary-vaccination clones showed up again after the booster.

From the 5' RACE reads, TCRdb called clonotypes with MiXCR, one entry per CDR3 protein. The table lists hundreds of thousands of distinct CDR3 sequences, 21% of them singletons. V was clipped by 4 bases and J by 6 bases; unmatched bases: 8. Germline V lookup: CDR1 SGHAT, CDR2 FQNNGV. The CDR3 has 15 amino acids. The TCR comes from a man aged 18 to 30 who received the YFV17D yellow fever vaccine. This rearrangement joins TRBV11-2 to TRBJ1-1, with 10 bases fitting TRBD1. The sample in question was PBMCs, obtained 21 days after the first yellow fever vaccination. CDR3 in DNA: TGTGCCAGCAGCTCCCTCGGACAGGGGGTCGCTGAAGCTTTCTTT. Its protein product is CASSSLGQGVAEAFF. The full variable domain, rest sourced from reference TRBV11-2 and TRBJ1-1, is EAGVAQSPRYKIIEKRQSVAFWCNPISGHATLYWYQQILGQGPKLLIQFQNNGVVDDSQLPKDRFSAERLKGVDSTLKIQPAKLEDSAVYLCASSSLGQGVAEAFFGQGTRLTVV.